One and the same sample provided the 14 T cell receptor beta chains below, sequenced in a study of T cell responses to AZD1222 COVID-19 vaccine. Clones were sequenced by immunoSEQ multiplex PCR, and TCRdb holds only the in-frame ones, with some missing. The sample has 130,000 or so clones; 90% are singletons. The sample was peripheral blood, taken on day 0 of AZD1222 vaccination. The receptors stem from an adult in good health.

This rearrangement joins TRBV10-2 to TRBJ1-5; 9 positions match TRBD1. Germline CDR1 reads WSHSY; CDR2 reads SAAADI. This CDR3 comprises 13 residues. The V gene end was trimmed by 8 bases and the J gene end by 7 bases; junction bases not matched to a gene: 6. This chain's CDR3 is CASRDRVGQPQHF. The CDR3 DNA is TGCGCCAGCCGGGACAGGGTAGGGCAGCCCCAGCATTTT.

V is TRBV4-1 and J is TRBJ2-7, with 13 bases identical to TRBD2. In germline, CDR1 is MGHRA, CDR2 YSYEKL. The CDR3 runs to 15 residues. The junction had 4 bases not matched to a gene; V was cut back by 6 bases and J by 2 bases. CDR3 loop: CASRPGTSGTYEQYF. CDR3 DNA sequence: TGCGCCAGCAGGCCCGGGACTAGCGGGACCTACGAGCAGTACTTC.

The J gene is TRBJ2-2, the V gene TRBV9; D ambiguous. V was shortened by 0 bases and J by 1 base, with 4 bases between the two germline ends. The CDR3 contains 14 residues. Germline CDR1 is SGDLS and CDR2 is YYNGEE. The CDR3, as DNA: TGTGCCAGCAGCGTAGAACTGAACACCGGGGAGCTGTTTTTT. Encoded protein: CASSVELNTGELFF.

This clone was counted a few times. CDR3 bases: TGTGCCAGCTCCGGGACAGGGGTCCCCTACGAGCAGTACTTC. It yields the protein CASSGTGVPYEQYF. The V and J genes are TRBV28 and TRBJ2-7; the match to TRBD1 covers 10 bases. The CDR3 totals 14 residues. Germline V gene sequence: CDR1 MDHEN, CDR2 SYDVKM. V shed 8 bases, J shed 2 bases, and the junction held 6 bases outside the gene matches.

The chain recombines TRBV3-1 (or the pseudogene TRBV3-2) with TRBJ2-1; 14 nucleotides match TRBD2. The germline gives CDR1 LGHDT, CDR2 YNNKEL (reference sequence). The V gene end was trimmed by 0 bases and the J gene end by 6 bases; junction bases not matched to a gene: 7. The CDR3 length is 18 residues. The chain's CDR3 is CASSQETSGRAWVNEQFF. The CDR3 coding sequence is TGTGCCAGCAGCCAAGAGACTAGCGGGAGGGCCTGGGTCAATGAGCAGTTCTTC.

Note on this clone: The same CDR3 arises from other DNA sequences in this sample as well. The V call is TRBV30, the J call TRBJ1-3, with 12 nucleotides matching TRBD1. The ends lost 5 bases at V and 0 bases at J; junction bases unmatched: 2. The germline gives CDR1 GTSNPN, CDR2 SVGIG (reference sequence). CDR3 length: 15 amino acids. This CDR3 is CAWGTGGSSGNTIYF. Written as DNA, the CDR3 is TGTGCCTGGGGGACAGGGGGCTCCTCTGGAAACACCATATATTTT.

A single count supports this clone. The rearrangement uses TRBV27 and TRBJ2-5; D is possibly TRBD1 (7 bases). The V end was cut by 6 bases, the J end by 5 bases, with 13 bases between. This CDR3 is built from 13 residues. CDR1 is MNHEY, CDR2 SMNVEV, per germline (reference sequence). CDR3 sequence: CASRISGGETQYF. The CDR3, as DNA: TGTGCCAGCAGAATTTCAGGGGGGGAGACCCAGTACTTC.

The chain uses TRBV14 and TRBJ2-1, with 9 positions matching TRBD2. The CDR3 is made up of 15 amino acids. CDR1 and CDR2 (germline): SGHDN, FVKESK. Trimming took 5 bases from V and 7 from J; bases not matched to a gene: 9. DNA of the CDR3: TGTGCCAGCAGCGGTTCTGCGGGAGGGATTAATGAGCAGTTCTTC. Protein product: CASSGSAGGINEQFF.

V usage is TRBV7-2 and J usage is TRBJ2-5; TRBD2 matches 8 bases. CDR3 size: 16 residues. The V gene end was trimmed by 2 bases and the J gene end by 5 bases; junction bases not matched to a gene: 10. Germline V lookup: CDR1 SGHTA, CDR2 FQGNSA. The CDR3 here is CASSLRGSGAVETQYF. The CDR3 nucleotides read TGTGCCAGCAGCTTAAGGGGTAGCGGGGCGGTGGAGACCCAGTACTTC.

This sequence joins TRBV5-4 and TRBJ2-7, with D uncertain. The germline V gene encodes CDR1 SGHNT and CDR2 YYREEE (reference sequence). The CDR3 totals 13 residues. V was shortened by 0 bases and J by 0 bases, with 4 bases between the two germline ends. Written as DNA, the CDR3 is TGTGCCAGCAGCTTGGGCGCCTCCTACGAGCAGTACTTC. Translated, it gives CASSLGASYEQYF. Together with reference TRBV5-4 and TRBJ2-7, the CDR3 gives the full variable domain: ETGVTQSPTHLIKTRGQQVTLRCSSQSGHNTVSWYQQALGQGPQFIFQYYREEENGRGNFPPRFSGLQFPNYSSELNVNALELDDSALYLCASSLGASYEQYFGPGTRLTVT.

V is TRBV28 and J is TRBJ1-2; D is unclear. Deletions cut 10 bases from V and 7 bases from J, with 10 bases between. The V gene's germline CDR1 is MDHEN and CDR2 SYDVKM. The CDR3 covers 10 residues. The CDR3 protein is CATLAGGYTF. The CDR3 region has the DNA TGTGCCACCCTGGCCGGTGGCTACACCTTC.

This rearrangement joins TRBV15 to TRBJ2-3; D might be TRBD2 (6 bases). Trimming left V 0 bases short and J 6 bases short, with 16 bases between. Germline CDR1 and CDR2: LNHNV and YYDKDF (reference sequence). The CDR3 has 16 residues. The CDR3: CATSRDKFTSSDTQYF. The CDR3 nucleotides read TGTGCCACCAGCAGAGATAAATTCACTAGCAGCGATACGCAGTATTTT.

V and J are TRBV29-1 and TRBJ2-1; D is perhaps TRBD1 or TRBD2 (6 bases each). V lost 3 bases and J lost 6, with 18 bases in between. Germline CDR1 SQVTM, CDR2 ANQGSEA. This CDR3 region has 15 residues. CDR3 nucleotide sequence: TGCAGCGTTGACGGAGATCGAAGGGGGGTCAATGAGCAGTTCTTC. Residues: CSVDGDRRGVNEQFF.

CDR3 sequence reads: CASSQGAAGGPGEQYF. For the CDR3, the DNA is TGCGCCAGCAGCCAAGGGGCGGCGGGAGGGCCCGGCGAGCAGTACTTC. The chain couples TRBV4-1 to TRBJ2-7, with 9 bases identical to TRBD2. This CDR3 is 16 amino acids long. Germline assignment: CDR1 MGHRA and CDR2 YSYEKL. V lost 1 base to trimming and J lost 6 bases; unmatched junction nucleotides: 10.